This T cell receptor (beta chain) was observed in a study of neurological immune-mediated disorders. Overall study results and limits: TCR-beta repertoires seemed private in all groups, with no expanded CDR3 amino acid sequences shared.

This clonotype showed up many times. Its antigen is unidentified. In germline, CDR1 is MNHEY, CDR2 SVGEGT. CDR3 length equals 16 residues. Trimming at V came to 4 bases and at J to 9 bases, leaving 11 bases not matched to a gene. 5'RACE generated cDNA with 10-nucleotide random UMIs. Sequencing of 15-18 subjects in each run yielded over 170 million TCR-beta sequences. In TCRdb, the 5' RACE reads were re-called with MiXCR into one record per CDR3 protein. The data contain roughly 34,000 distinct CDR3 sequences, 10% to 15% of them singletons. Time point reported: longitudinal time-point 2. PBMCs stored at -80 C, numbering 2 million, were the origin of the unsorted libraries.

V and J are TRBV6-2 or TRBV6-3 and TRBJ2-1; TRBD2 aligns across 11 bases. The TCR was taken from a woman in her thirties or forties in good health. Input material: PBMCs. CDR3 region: CASSSSLAGGSGEQFF. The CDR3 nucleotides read TGTGCCAGCAGTTCCTCTTTAGCGGGAGGGAGCGGTGAGCAGTTCTTC.